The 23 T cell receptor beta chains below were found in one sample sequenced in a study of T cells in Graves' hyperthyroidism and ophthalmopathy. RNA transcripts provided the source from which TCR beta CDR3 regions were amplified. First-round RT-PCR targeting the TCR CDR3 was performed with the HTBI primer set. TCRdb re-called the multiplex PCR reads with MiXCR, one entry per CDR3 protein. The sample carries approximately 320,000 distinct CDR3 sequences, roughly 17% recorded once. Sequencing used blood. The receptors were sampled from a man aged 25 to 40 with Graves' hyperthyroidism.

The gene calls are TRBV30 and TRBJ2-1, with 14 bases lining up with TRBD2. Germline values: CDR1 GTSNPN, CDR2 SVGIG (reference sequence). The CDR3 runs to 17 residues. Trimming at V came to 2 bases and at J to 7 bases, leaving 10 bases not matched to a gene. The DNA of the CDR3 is TGTGCCTGGAGTCTTACGACTAGCGGGAGGGCCGGGAATGAGCAGTTCTTC. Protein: CAWSLTTSGRAGNEQFF.

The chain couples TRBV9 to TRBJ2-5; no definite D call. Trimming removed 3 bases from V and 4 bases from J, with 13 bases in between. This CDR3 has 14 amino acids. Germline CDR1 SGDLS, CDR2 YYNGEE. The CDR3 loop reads CASSAGPRGETQYF. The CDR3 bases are TGTGCCAGCAGCGCCGGACCCCGAGGAGAGACCCAGTACTTC.

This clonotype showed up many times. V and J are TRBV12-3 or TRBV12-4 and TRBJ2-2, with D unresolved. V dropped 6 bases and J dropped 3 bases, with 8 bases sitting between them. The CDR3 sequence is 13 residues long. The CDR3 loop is CASSRVYTGELFF. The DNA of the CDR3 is TGTGCCAGCAGCCGAGTGTACACCGGGGAGCTGTTTTTT.

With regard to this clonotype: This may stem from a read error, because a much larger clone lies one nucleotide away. The CDR3 sequence: CSARDPGAVVSTDTQYF. The CDR3 nucleotides are TGCAGTGCTAGAGATCCGGGGGCGGTTGTTAGCACAGATACGCAGTATTTT. This chain connects TRBV20-1 to TRBJ2-3; D is tentatively TRBD1 or TRBD2 (6 bases each). Germline assignment: CDR1 DFQATT and CDR2 SNEGSKA (reference sequence). V shed 0 bases and J shed 0 bases, with 16 bases lying between them. The CDR3 totals 17 residues.

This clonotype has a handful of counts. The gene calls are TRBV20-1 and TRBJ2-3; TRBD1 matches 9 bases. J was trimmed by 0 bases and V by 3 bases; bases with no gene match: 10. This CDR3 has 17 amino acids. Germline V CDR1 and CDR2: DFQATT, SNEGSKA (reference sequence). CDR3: CSARMIQGAKSTDTQYF. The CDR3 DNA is TGCAGTGCTAGGATGATACAGGGGGCGAAAAGCACAGATACGCAGTATTTT.

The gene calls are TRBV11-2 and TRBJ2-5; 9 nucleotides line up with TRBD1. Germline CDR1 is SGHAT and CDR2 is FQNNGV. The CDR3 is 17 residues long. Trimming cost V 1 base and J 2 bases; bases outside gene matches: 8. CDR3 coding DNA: TGTGCCAGCAGCTTAGCCGGGACAGGGATGGGGCAAGAGACCCAGTACTTC. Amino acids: CASSLAGTGMGQETQYF.

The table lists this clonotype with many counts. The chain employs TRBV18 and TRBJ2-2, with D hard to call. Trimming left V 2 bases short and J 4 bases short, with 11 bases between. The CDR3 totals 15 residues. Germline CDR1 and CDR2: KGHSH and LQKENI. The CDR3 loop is CASSPNAPGTGELFF. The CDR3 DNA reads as TGTGCCAGCTCACCAAACGCCCCGGGCACCGGGGAGCTGTTTTTT.

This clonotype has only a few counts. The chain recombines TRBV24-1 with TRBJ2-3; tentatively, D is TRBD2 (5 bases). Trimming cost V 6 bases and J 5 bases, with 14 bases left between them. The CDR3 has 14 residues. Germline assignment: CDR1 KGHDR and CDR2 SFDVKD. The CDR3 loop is CATSLLSAGDTQYF. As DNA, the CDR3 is TGTGCCACCAGTTTACTATCGGCGGGAGATACGCAGTATTTT.

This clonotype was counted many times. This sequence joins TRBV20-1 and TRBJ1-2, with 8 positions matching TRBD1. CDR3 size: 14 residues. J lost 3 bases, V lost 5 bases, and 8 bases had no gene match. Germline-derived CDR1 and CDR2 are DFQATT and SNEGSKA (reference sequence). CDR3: CSASQGASDYGYTF. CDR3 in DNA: TGCAGTGCTTCTCAGGGGGCGTCGGACTATGGCTACACCTTC.

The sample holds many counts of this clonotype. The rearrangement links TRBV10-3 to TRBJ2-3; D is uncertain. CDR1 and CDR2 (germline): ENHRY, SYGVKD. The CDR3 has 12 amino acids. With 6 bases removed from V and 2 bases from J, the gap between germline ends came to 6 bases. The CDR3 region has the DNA TGTGCCATCAGCGCCGACACAGATACGCAGTATTTT. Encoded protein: CAISADTDTQYF.

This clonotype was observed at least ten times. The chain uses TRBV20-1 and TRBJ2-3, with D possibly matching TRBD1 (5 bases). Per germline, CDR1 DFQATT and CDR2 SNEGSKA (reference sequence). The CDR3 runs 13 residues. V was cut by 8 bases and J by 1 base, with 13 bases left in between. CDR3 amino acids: CSQSGIGTDTQYF. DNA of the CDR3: TGCAGTCAATCAGGGATCGGCACAGATACGCAGTATTTT.

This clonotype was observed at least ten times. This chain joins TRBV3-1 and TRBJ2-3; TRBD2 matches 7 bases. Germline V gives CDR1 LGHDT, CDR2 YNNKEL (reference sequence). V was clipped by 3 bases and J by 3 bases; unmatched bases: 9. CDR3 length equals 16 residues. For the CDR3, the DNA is TGTGCCAGCAGCCACCTCTGGGGGGGACGGACAGATACGCAGTATTTT. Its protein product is CASSHLWGGRTDTQYF.

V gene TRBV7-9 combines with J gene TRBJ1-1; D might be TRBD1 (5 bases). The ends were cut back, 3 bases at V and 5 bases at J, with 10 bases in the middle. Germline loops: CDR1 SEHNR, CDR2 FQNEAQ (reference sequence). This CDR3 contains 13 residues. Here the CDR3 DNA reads TGTGCCAGCAGCTTTTCGAGGGGTACTGAAGCTTTCTTT. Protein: CASSFSRGTEAFF.

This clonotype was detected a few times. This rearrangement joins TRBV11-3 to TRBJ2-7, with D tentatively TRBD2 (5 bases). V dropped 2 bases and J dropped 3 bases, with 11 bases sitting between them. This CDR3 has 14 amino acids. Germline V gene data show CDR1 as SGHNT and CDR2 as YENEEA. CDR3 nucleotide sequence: TGTGCCAGCAGCTTAAACTTCGGGGTCTACGAGCAGTACTTC. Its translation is CASSLNFGVYEQYF.

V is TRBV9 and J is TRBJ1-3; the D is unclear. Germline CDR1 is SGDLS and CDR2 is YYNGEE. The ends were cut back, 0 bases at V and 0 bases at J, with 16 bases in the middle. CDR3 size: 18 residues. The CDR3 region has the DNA TGTGCCAGCAGCGTAGCTGGCGGAGGGAGGCCCTCTGGAAACACCATATATTTT. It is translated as CASSVAGGGRPSGNTIYF.

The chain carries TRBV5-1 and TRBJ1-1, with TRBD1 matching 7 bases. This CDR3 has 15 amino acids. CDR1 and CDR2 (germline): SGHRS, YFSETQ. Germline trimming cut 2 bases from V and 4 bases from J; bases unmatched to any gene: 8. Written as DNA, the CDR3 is TGCGCCAGCAGCTTTAGACAGGGAGCCCGCACTGAAGCTTTCTTT. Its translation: CASSFRQGARTEAFF.

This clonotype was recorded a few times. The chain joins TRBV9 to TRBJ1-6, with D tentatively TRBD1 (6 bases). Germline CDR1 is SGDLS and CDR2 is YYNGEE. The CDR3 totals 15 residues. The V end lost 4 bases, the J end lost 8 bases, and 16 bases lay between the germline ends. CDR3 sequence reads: CASSPRGMTDSPLHF. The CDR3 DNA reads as TGTGCCAGCAGCCCGAGGGGGATGACGGATTCACCCCTCCACTTT. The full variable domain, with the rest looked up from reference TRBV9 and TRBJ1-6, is DSGVTQTPKHLITATGQRVTLRCSPRSGDLSVYWYQQSLDQGLQFLIQYYNGEERAKGNILERFSAQQFPDLHSELNLSSLELGDSALYFCASSPRGMTDSPLHFGNGTRLTVT.

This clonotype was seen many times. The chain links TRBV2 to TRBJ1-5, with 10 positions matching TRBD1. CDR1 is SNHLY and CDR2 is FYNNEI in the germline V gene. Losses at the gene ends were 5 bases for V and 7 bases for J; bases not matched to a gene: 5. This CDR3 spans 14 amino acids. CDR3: CASSPTGGEQPQHF. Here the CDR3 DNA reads TGTGCCAGCAGTCCGACAGGGGGCGAGCAGCCCCAGCATTTT.

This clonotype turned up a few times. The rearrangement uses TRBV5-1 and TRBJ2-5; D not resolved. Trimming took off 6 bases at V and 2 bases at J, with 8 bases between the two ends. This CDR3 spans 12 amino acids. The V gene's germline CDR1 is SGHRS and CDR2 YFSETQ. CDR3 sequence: CASKATQETQYF. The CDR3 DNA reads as TGCGCCAGCAAGGCGACACAAGAGACCCAGTACTTC.

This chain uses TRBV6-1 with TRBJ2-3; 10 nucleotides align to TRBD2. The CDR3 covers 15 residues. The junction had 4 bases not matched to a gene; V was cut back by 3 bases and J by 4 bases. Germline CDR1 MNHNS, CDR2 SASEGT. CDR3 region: CASSDLAGVSDTQYF. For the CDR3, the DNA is TGTGCCAGCAGTGACCTAGCGGGAGTGTCAGATACGCAGTATTTT.

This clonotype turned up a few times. The CDR3 is CAISDWRGTDTQYF. DNA of the CDR3: TGTGCCATCAGTGACTGGCGGGGCACAGATACGCAGTATTTT. The chain couples TRBV10-3 to TRBJ2-3, with a tentative D call TRBD2 (5 bases). Trimming removed 3 bases at V and 1 base at J, with 8 bases between. Germline V lookup: CDR1 ENHRY, CDR2 SYGVKD. CDR3 length: 14 residues.

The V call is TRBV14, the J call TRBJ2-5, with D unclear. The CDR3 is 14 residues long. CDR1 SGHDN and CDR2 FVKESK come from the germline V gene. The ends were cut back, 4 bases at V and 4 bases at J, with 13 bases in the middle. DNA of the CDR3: TGTGCCAGCAGCCCCATCACCGAATTAGAGACCCAGTACTTC. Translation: CASSPITELETQYF.

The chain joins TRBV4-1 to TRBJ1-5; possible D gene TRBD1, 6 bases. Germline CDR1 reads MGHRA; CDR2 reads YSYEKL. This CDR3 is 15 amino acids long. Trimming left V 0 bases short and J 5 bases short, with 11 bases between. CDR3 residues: CASSQEDRTYQPQHF. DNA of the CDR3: TGCGCCAGCAGCCAAGAAGACAGGACCTATCAGCCCCAGCATTTT.